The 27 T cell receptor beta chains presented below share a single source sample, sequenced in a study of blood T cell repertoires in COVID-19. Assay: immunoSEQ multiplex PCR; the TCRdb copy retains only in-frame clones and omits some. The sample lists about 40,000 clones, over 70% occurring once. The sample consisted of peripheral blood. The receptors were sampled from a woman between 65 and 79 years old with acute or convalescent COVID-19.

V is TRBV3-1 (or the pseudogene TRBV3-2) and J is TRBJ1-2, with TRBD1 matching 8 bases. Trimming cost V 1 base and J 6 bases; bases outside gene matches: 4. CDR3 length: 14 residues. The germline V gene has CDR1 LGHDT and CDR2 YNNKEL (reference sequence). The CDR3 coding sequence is TGTGCCAGCAGCCAAGGTTGGACAGGGAATGGCTACACCTTC. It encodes CASSQGWTGNGYTF.

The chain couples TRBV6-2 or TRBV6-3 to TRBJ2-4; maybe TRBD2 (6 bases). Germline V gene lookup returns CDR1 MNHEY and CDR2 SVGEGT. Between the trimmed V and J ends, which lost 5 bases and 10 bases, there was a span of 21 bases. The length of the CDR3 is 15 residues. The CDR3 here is CASSARGLGPGIQYF. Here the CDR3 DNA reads TGTGCCAGCAGTGCGCGGGGACTGGGCCCCGGGATTCAGTACTTC.

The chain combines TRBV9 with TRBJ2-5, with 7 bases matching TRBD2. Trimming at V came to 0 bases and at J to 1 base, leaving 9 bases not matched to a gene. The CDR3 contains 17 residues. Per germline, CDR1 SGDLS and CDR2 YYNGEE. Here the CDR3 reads CASSVEGSGVLQETQYF. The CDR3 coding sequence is TGTGCCAGCAGCGTAGAGGGGAGCGGGGTACTCCAAGAGACCCAGTACTTC.

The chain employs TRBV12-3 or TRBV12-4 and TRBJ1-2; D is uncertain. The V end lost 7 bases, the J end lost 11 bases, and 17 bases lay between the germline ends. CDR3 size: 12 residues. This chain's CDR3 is CASTTPGLGYTF. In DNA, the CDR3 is TGTGCCAGCACCACCCCAGGACTTGGTTACACCTTC.

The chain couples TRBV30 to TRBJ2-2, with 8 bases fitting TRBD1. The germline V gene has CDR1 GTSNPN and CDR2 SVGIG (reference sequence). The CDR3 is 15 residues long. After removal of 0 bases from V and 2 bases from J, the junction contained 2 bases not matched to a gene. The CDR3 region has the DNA TGTGCCTGGAGTGTAGGACAGGGTAACACCGGGGAGCTGTTTTTT. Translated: CAWSVGQGNTGELFF.

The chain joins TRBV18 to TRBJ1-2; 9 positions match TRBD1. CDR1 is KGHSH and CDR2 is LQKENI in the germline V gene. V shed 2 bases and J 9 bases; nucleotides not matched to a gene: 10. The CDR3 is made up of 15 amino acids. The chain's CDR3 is CASSPSPGQGRSYTF. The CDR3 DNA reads TGTGCCAGCTCACCATCCCCGGGACAGGGTAGAAGCTACACCTTC.

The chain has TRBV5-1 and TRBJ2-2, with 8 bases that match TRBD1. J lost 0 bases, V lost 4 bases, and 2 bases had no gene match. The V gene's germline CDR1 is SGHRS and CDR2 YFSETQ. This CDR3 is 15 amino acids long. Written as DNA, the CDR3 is TGCGCCAGCAGCCGGGACAGGTCGAACACCGGGGAGCTGTTTTTT. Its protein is CASSRDRSNTGELFF.

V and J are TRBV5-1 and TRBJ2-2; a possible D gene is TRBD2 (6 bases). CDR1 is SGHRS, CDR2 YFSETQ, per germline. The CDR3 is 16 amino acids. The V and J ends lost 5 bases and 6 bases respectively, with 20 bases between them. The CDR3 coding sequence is TGCGCCAGCAGTTTTGTCCCGGGACTGGGGCCCGGGGAGCTGTTTTTT. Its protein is CASSFVPGLGPGELFF.

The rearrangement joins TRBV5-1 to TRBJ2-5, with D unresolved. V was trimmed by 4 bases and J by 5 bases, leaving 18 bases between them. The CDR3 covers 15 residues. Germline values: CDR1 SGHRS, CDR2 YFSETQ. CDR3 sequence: CASSASSTFLETQYF. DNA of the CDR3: TGCGCCAGCAGCGCCTCCTCGACATTTTTGGAGACCCAGTACTTC. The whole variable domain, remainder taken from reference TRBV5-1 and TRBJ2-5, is KAGVTQTPRYLIKTRGQQVTLSCSPISGHRSVSWYQQTPGQGLQFLFEYFSETQRNKGNFPGRFSGRQFSNSRSEMNVSTLELGDSALYLCASSASSTFLETQYFGPGTRLLVL.

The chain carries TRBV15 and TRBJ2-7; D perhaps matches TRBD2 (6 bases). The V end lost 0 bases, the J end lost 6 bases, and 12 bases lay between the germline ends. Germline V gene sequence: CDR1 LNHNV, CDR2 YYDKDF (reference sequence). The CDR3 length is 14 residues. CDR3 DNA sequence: TGTGCCACCAGCAGAGATTCGGGGGTTGTCGAGCAGTACGTC. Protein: CATSRDSGVVEQYV.

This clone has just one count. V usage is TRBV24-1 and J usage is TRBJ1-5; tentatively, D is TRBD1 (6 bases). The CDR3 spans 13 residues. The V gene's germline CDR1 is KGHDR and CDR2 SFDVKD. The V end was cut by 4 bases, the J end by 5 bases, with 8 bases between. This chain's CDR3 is CATSEQGYQPQHF. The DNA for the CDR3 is TGTGCCACCAGTGAACAGGGATATCAGCCCCAGCATTTT.

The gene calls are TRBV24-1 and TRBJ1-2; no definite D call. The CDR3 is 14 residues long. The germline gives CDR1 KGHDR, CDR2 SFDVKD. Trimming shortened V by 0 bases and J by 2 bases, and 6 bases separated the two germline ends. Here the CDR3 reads CATSDLTGNYGYTF. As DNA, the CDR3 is TGTGCCACCAGTGATTTGACGGGGAACTATGGCTACACCTTC.

CDR3 nucleotide sequence: TGTGCCAGTAGTATTCCTCCTTCTGGCAATCAGCCCCAGCATTTT. Translated: CASSIPPSGNQPQHF. The J gene is TRBJ1-5, the V gene TRBV19, with D hard to call. This CDR3 has 15 residues. CDR1 is LNHDA, CDR2 SQIVND, per germline (reference sequence). The V gene lost 3 bases and the J gene lost 2 bases, with 11 bases spanning the gap.

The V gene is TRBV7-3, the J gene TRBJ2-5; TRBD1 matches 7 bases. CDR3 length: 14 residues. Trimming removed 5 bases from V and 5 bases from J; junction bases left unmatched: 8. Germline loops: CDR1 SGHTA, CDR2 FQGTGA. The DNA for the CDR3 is TGTGCCAGCAGCGAGGGGGCCACAAGGGAGACCCAGTACTTC. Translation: CASSEGATRETQYF.

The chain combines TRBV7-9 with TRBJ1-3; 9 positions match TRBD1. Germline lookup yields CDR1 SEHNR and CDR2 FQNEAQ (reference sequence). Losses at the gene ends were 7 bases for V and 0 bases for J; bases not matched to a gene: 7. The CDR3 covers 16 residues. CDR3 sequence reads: CASNPGQGNSGNTIYF. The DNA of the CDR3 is TGTGCCAGCAACCCCGGACAGGGGAACTCTGGAAACACCATATATTTT.

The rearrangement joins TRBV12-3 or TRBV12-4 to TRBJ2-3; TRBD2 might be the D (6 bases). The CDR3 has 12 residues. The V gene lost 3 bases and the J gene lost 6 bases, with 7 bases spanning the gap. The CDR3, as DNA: TGTGCCAGCAGTTTGACTAGGGATACGCAGTATTTT. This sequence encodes CASSLTRDTQYF.

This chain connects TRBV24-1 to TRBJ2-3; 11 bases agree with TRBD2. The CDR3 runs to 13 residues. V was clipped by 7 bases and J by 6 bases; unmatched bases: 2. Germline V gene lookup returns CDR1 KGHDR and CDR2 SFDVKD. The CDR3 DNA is TGTGCCACCAGACTAGCGGGGGACGATACGCAGTATTTT. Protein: CATRLAGDDTQYF.

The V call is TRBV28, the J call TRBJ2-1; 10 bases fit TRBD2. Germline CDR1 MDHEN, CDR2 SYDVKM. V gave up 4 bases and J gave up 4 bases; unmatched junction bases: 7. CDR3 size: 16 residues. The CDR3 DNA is TGTGCCAGCAGTTCCTATGCAGCGGGAGGGTACAATGAGCAGTTCTTC. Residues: CASSSYAAGGYNEQFF.

The DNA for the CDR3 is TGTGCCAGCAGCTTTAAGCGGGACGCTTACAATGAGCAGTTCTTC. It encodes CASSFKRDAYNEQFF. This sequence joins TRBV11-2 and TRBJ2-1; 7 nucleotides match TRBD2. The V and J ends lost 3 bases and 4 bases, in that order; junction bases with no gene match: 6. The CDR3 extends over 15 amino acids. Germline CDR1 and CDR2: SGHAT and FQNNGV.

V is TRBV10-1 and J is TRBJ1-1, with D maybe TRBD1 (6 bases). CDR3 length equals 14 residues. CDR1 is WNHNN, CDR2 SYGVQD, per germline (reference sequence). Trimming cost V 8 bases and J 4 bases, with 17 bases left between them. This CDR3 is CASLYRVGGTEAFF. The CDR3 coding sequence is TGCGCCAGCCTTTACAGGGTAGGAGGCACTGAAGCTTTCTTT.

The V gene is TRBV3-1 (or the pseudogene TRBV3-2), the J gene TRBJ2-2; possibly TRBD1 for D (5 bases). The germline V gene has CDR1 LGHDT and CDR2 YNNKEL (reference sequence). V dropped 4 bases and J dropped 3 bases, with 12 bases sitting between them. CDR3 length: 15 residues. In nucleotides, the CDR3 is TGTGCCAGCAGCCTGAGTAGGGGCTACACCGGGGAGCTGTTTTTT. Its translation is CASSLSRGYTGELFF.

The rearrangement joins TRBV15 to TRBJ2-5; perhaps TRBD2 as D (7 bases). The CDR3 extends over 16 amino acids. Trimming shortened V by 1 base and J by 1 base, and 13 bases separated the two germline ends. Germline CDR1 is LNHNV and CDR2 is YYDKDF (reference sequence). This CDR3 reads CATSRAWGGPQETQYF. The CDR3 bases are TGTGCCACCAGCAGAGCCTGGGGGGGGCCCCAAGAGACCCAGTACTTC.

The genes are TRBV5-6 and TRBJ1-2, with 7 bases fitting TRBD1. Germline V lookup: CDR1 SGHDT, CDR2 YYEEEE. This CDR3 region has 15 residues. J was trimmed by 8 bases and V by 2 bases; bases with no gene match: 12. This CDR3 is CASSLTGDLRGGYTF. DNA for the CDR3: TGTGCCAGCAGCTTAACAGGGGATCTTAGGGGAGGCTACACCTTC.

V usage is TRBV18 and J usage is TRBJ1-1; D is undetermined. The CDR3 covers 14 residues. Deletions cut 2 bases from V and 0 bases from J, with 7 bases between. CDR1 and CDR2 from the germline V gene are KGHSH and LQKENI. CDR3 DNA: TGTGCCAGCTCACCATACAACCTGAACACTGAAGCTTTCTTT. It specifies CASSPYNLNTEAFF. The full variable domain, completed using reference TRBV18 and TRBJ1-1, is NAGVMQNPRHLVRRRGQEARLRCSPMKGHSHVYWYRQLPEEGLKFMVYLQKENIIDESGMPKERFSAEFPKEGPSILRIQQVVRGDSAAYFCASSPYNLNTEAFFGQGTRLTVV.

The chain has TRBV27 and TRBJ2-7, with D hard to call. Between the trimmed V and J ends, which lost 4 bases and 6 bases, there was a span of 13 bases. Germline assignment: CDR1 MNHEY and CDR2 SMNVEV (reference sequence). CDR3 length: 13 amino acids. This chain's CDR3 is CASSSLGSGEQYV. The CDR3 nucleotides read TGTGCCAGCAGTTCCCTAGGATCGGGCGAGCAGTACGTC.

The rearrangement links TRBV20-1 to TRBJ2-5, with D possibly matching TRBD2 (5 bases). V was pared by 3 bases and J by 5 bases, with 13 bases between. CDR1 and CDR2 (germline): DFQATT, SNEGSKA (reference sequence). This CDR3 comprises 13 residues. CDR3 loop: CSASVGDYETQYF. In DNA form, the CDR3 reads TGCAGTGCTAGTGTGGGCGACTATGAGACCCAGTACTTC.

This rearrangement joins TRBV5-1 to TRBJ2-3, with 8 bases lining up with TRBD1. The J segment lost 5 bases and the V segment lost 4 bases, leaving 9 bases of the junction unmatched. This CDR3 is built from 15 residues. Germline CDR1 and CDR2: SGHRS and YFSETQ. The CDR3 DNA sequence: TGCGCCAGCAGCCCGGAGGGACAGGCAGTAGATACGCAGTATTTT. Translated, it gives CASSPEGQAVDTQYF.